This TCR beta chain stems from a study of shared clonotypes between healthy human individuals. Repertoires were generated with immunoSEQ multiplex PCR, while TCRdb's copy carries only in-frame clones and drops some. The table shows about 2 million clones, with roughly 95% occurring only once. The sample comprised naive CD4+ T cells sorted from blood. Subset indicated: CD45RA+ positively selected. The TCR comes from a man between 18 and 29 years old in good health.

CDR3 amino acids: CASSPPPGPVFF. CDR3 nucleotides: TGCGCCAGCAGCCCGCCTCCGGGACCCGTGTTTTTT. The chain has TRBV4-1 and TRBJ1-4, with D possibly TRBD1 on 5 matching bases. CDR1 and CDR2 from the germline V gene are MGHRA and YSYEKL. The ends were cut back, 4 bases at V and 15 bases at J, with 15 bases in the middle. The CDR3 totals 12 residues.